Presented here are 26 T cell receptor beta chains from one specimen sequenced in a study of T cell changes during pregnancy in multiple sclerosis. Assay used: immunoSEQ multiplex PCR; TCRdb lists only in-frame clones, some missing. The sample yields 90,000 to 150,000 clones, under 95% seen once. The sample was peripheral blood, taken before pregnancy. The receptors stem from a female donor with multiple sclerosis, enrolled in a pregnancy study.

V usage is TRBV7-9 and J usage is TRBJ2-7; possibly TRBD1 for D (6 bases). The CDR3 covers 14 residues. The ends were cut back, 4 bases at V and 5 bases at J, with 15 bases in the middle. Germline values: CDR1 SEHNR, CDR2 FQNEAQ (reference sequence). CDR3 sequence (DNA): TGTGCCAGCAGCTCCCCGGCAGGGGACCACGAGCAGTACTTC. Translating gives CASSSPAGDHEQYF.

This chain joins TRBV4-1 and TRBJ2-3, with TRBD2 matching over 8 bases. The V segment lost 4 bases and the J segment 1 base; nucleotides outside the gene matches: 10. Germline CDR1 MGHRA, CDR2 YSYEKL. This CDR3 has 17 amino acids. The CDR3 reads CASSPLGSGGRTDTQYF. The CDR3 bases are TGCGCCAGCAGCCCCCTCGGGAGCGGGGGCCGCACAGATACGCAGTATTTT.

The V and J genes are TRBV4-1 and TRBJ2-7; D unclear. The CDR3 is made up of 14 amino acids. V lost 4 bases and J lost 0, with 10 bases in between. Germline CDR1 reads MGHRA; CDR2 reads YSYEKL. This CDR3 is CASSRLSDSYEQYF. The CDR3 DNA reads TGCGCCAGCAGCCGTTTAAGCGACTCCTACGAGCAGTACTTC.

The V gene is TRBV10-3, the J gene TRBJ2-1; 12 positions agree with TRBD2. Germline CDR1 is ENHRY and CDR2 is SYGVKD. CDR3 length: 16 amino acids. The ends lost 4 bases at V and 1 base at J; junction bases unmatched: 2. The CDR3 loop reads CAISGTSGKSYNEQFF. The CDR3 nucleotides are TGTGCCATCAGTGGGACTAGCGGGAAGTCCTACAATGAGCAGTTCTTC.

The CDR3 coding sequence is TGTGCCAGCAATCAGGGGCCGGGTGAAGCTTTCTTT. This gives the protein CASNQGPGEAFF. The chain uses TRBV2 and TRBJ1-1, with a tentative D call TRBD1 (6 bases). The CDR3 consists of 12 residues. V lost 7 bases to trimming and J lost 7 bases, with 13 bases between them. Germline CDR1 is SNHLY and CDR2 is FYNNEI.

This sequence joins TRBV9 and TRBJ1-3; unclear D gene. From germline, CDR1 is SGDLS and CDR2 YYNGEE. The CDR3 covers 14 residues. V gave up 0 bases and J gave up 2 bases, with 6 bases separating them. CDR3 in amino acids: CASSVGAPGNTIYF. Here the CDR3 DNA reads TGTGCCAGCAGCGTAGGCGCCCCTGGAAACACCATATATTTT.

The J gene is TRBJ1-6, the V gene TRBV5-1; a weak D match, TRBD1 (5 bases). This CDR3 spans 15 amino acids. V was shortened by 5 bases and J by 1 base, with 10 bases between the two germline ends. CDR1 is SGHRS and CDR2 is YFSETQ in the germline V gene. As DNA, the CDR3 is TGCGCCAGCAGGGGGGGAGAATCCTATAATTCACCCCTCCACTTT. Its protein product is CASRGGESYNSPLHF.

V gene TRBV30 combines with J gene TRBJ1-5; 8 positions match TRBD1. Germline CDR1 and CDR2: GTSNPN and SVGIG (reference sequence). Trimming took 1 base from V and 4 from J; bases not matched to a gene: 0. This CDR3 comprises 13 residues. CDR3 nucleotide sequence: TGTGCCTGGAGTGGGGACAGGAATCAGCCCCAGCATTTT. Encoded protein: CAWSGDRNQPQHF. The whole variable domain, filled in from reference TRBV30 and TRBJ1-5, reads SQTIHQWPATLVQPVGSPLSLECTVEGTSNPNLYWYRQAAGRGLQLLFYSVGIGQISSEVPQNLSASRPQDRQFILSSKKLLLSDSGFYLCAWSGDRNQPQHFGDGTRLSIL.

CDR3 sequence: CASSYSGARDTEAFF. CDR3 DNA sequence: TGTGCCAGCAGTTACTCGGGGGCCAGGGACACTGAAGCTTTCTTT. This chain uses TRBV6-5 with TRBJ1-1; D is perhaps TRBD1 (6 bases). This CDR3 spans 15 amino acids. The ends were cut back, 0 bases at V and 3 bases at J, with 11 bases in the middle. Germline values: CDR1 MNHEY, CDR2 SVGAGI.

This rearrangement joins TRBV27 to TRBJ2-4; the match to TRBD2 covers 13 bases. The CDR3 is 17 residues long. Germline lookup yields CDR1 MNHEY and CDR2 SMNVEV (reference sequence). V was pared by 5 bases and J by 1 base, with 5 bases of the junction left unmatched. The CDR3 here is CASSPPTSGRAKNIQYF. The CDR3 DNA reads as TGTGCCAGCAGTCCCCCGACTAGCGGGAGGGCCAAAAACATTCAGTACTTC.

The sample holds one count of this clone. The chain carries TRBV6-1 and TRBJ2-1; weak D call: TRBD1 (5 bases). This CDR3 has 13 residues. Germline V lookup: CDR1 MNHNS, CDR2 SASEGT. Trimming took off 8 bases at V and 10 bases at J, with 18 bases between the two ends. CDR3 sequence: CASGAQGIREQFF. Written as DNA, the CDR3 is TGTGCCAGCGGGGCCCAGGGCATCAGGGAGCAGTTCTTC.

This clone has just a few counts. The rearrangement links TRBV15 to TRBJ1-5, with 8 bases lining up with TRBD1. With 0 bases clipped from V and 5 bases from J, the junction kept 12 bases outside the gene matches. CDR3 length: 18 residues. CDR1 and CDR2 (germline): LNHNV, YYDKDF (reference sequence). CDR3 bases: TGTGCCACCAGCAGAGAGTACCCTGGACAGGGCCTGCATCAGCCCCAGCATTTT. As protein: CATSREYPGQGLHQPQHF.

J is TRBJ1-1 and V is TRBV6-5; perhaps TRBD1 as D (6 bases). Trimming left V 7 bases short and J 0 bases short, with 12 bases between. CDR1 and CDR2 (germline): MNHEY, SVGAGI. CDR3 length equals 14 residues. The CDR3 region is CASNPTGMNTEAFF. The CDR3 region has the DNA TGTGCCAGCAATCCGACAGGAATGAACACTGAAGCTTTCTTT.

Only one count was recorded for this clone. This sequence joins TRBV7-9 and TRBJ2-2; D ambiguous. With 5 bases removed from V and 3 bases from J, the gap between germline ends came to 4 bases. The CDR3 runs to 12 residues. Germline V gives CDR1 SEHNR, CDR2 FQNEAQ (reference sequence). The CDR3 spells CASSRDTGELFF. The CDR3 DNA reads TGTGCCAGCAGCCGCGACACCGGGGAGCTGTTTTTT.

The chain links TRBV6-5 to TRBJ1-2; D gene ambiguous. Germline-derived CDR1 and CDR2 are MNHEY and SVGAGI. The V end lost 0 bases, the J end lost 6 bases, and 8 bases lay between the germline ends. The CDR3 loop spans 13 amino acids. The CDR3 spells CASSYSRADGYTF. In DNA, the CDR3 is TGTGCCAGCAGTTACTCGAGAGCGGATGGCTACACCTTC.

The chain has TRBV5-8 and TRBJ1-5, with 8 nucleotides matching TRBD1. The germline CDR1 and CDR2 sequences are SGHTS and YDEGEE. The CDR3 loop spans 15 amino acids. The junction had 4 bases not matched to a gene; V was cut back by 2 bases and J by 3 bases. The CDR3 DNA sequence: TGTGCCAGCAGCTTCACGGGACAGGTCAATCAGCCCCAGCATTTT. This codes for CASSFTGQVNQPQHF.

This clone was counted once. This chain joins TRBV30 and TRBJ2-3; tentatively, D is TRBD1 (5 bases). The germline V gene encodes CDR1 GTSNPN and CDR2 SVGIG (reference sequence). The CDR3 is 14 residues long. Trimming removed 2 bases at V and 1 base at J, with 10 bases between. This CDR3 reads CAWSPGARTDTQYF. CDR3 nucleotide sequence: TGTGCCTGGAGTCCTGGGGCGCGCACAGATACGCAGTATTTT.

This chain connects TRBV9 to TRBJ2-7, with D perhaps TRBD2 (6 bases). V lost 0 bases and J lost 6, with 10 bases in between. This CDR3 spans 13 amino acids. The germline V gene encodes CDR1 SGDLS and CDR2 YYNGEE. The CDR3 coding sequence is TGTGCCAGCAGCGTAGGGGGGGTGGGCGAGCAGTACTTC. Its protein is CASSVGGVGEQYF. Supplemented by reference TRBV9 and TRBJ2-7, the full variable domain reads DSGVTQTPKHLITATGQRVTLRCSPRSGDLSVYWYQQSLDQGLQFLIQYYNGEERAKGNILERFSAQQFPDLHSELNLSSLELGDSALYFCASSVGGVGEQYFGPGTRLTVT.

The rearrangement uses TRBV11-1 and TRBJ2-5; D is undetermined. Germline values: CDR1 SGHAT, CDR2 FQDESV (reference sequence). The CDR3 extends over 16 amino acids. V lost 1 base and J lost 5, with 17 bases in between. CDR3 protein: CASSLEGPAAGETQYF. The CDR3 DNA reads TGTGCCAGCAGCTTAGAAGGTCCGGCAGCCGGGGAGACCCAGTACTTC.

The gene calls are TRBV28 and TRBJ2-3, with 10 bases fitting TRBD2. The CDR3 extends over 14 amino acids. Germline lookup yields CDR1 MDHEN and CDR2 SYDVKM. V shed 6 bases and J 3 bases; nucleotides not matched to a gene: 3. DNA for the CDR3: TGTGCCAGCAGCCTAGCGGGAGCTACAGATACGCAGTATTTT. This encodes CASSLAGATDTQYF. Based on the CDR3 plus reference TRBV28 and TRBJ2-3, the full variable domain is DVKVTQSSRYLVKRTGEKVFLECVQDMDHENMFWYRQDPGLGLRLIYFSYDVKMKEKGDIPEGYSVSREKKERFSLILESASTNQTSMYLCASSLAGATDTQYFGPGTRLTVL.

J is TRBJ1-1 and V is TRBV9; 7 nucleotides align to TRBD1. The V gene end was trimmed by 3 bases and the J gene end by 0 bases; junction bases not matched to a gene: 5. This CDR3 is 15 amino acids long. Germline V gene data show CDR1 as SGDLS and CDR2 as YYNGEE. CDR3 bases: TGTGCCAGCAGCGCGTGGGACAGTATGAACACTGAAGCTTTCTTT. It encodes CASSAWDSMNTEAFF.

The chain joins TRBV11-2 to TRBJ1-6; D is uncertain. The CDR3 has 13 residues. V was clipped by 4 bases and J by 7 bases, with 8 bases between them. Germline V gives CDR1 SGHAT, CDR2 FQNNGV. CDR3 residues: CASSSRANSPLHF. The CDR3 region has the DNA TGTGCCAGCAGCTCGAGGGCGAATTCACCCCTCCACTTT.

This chain links TRBV7-2 with TRBJ2-2, with TRBD2 matching 10 bases. The V gene end was trimmed by 6 bases and the J gene end by 4 bases; junction bases not matched to a gene: 8. Germline CDR1 reads SGHTA; CDR2 reads FQGNSA. CDR3 length: 16 residues. CDR3 sequence reads: CASRAASGRVTGELFF. Written as DNA, the CDR3 is TGTGCCAGCAGGGCCGCTAGCGGGAGAGTCACCGGGGAGCTGTTTTTT.

This rearrangement joins TRBV19 to TRBJ1-1; TRBD1 matches at 7 bases. Germline V gene lookup returns CDR1 LNHDA and CDR2 SQIVND (reference sequence). J was trimmed by 7 bases and V by 5 bases; bases with no gene match: 7. The CDR3 loop spans 13 amino acids. CDR3 residues: CASSPGTEGEAFF. DNA of the CDR3: TGTGCCAGTAGTCCAGGGACAGAAGGTGAAGCTTTCTTT.

The sample holds one count of this clone. The gene calls are TRBV2 and TRBJ1-1; TRBD1 matches at 8 bases. From germline, CDR1 is SNHLY and CDR2 FYNNEI. The CDR3 consists of 15 residues. V trimming: 5 bases; J trimming: 3 bases; junction bases outside the gene matches: 8. In nucleotides, the CDR3 is TGTGCCAGCAGTCTACAGGGGGGCTCGGACACTGAAGCTTTCTTT. Translated, it gives CASSLQGGSDTEAFF.

V is TRBV6-1 and J is TRBJ2-1, with 10 bases that match TRBD1. Germline assignment: CDR1 MNHNS and CDR2 SASEGT. V shed 0 bases, J shed 6 bases, and the junction held 2 bases outside the gene matches. There are 15 residues in the CDR3. In DNA, the CDR3 is TGTGCCAGCAGTGAAGCGGGACAGGGGCTCAATGAGCAGTTCTTC. Protein: CASSEAGQGLNEQFF.